What follows describes a single TCR beta chain. Its antigen is not yet known. No much larger clone exists at a distance of one base, and base qualities are not known. TCRbeta CDR3 regions were amplified from genomic DNA using the immunoSEQ Assay, a bias-controlled multiplex PCR. The original methods were these. Within the assay, amplification of reference gene primers was used to estimate how many nucleated cells each sample contained. Sequence reads were collapsed and filtered to measure the absolute abundance of every unique TCRbeta CDR3 rearrangement. Productive Simpson clonality was computed per sample as the square root of Simpson's diversity index over productive rearrangements. TCRdb re-hosts the immuneACCESS table, in-frame sequences only. Its copies lack some clones; in the studies checked, an unresolved V gene accounts for under half of them, and the cause for the rest is not known. V and J calls and clone size are those listed in that table; D and trimming were worked out from the DNA. The sample table shows approximately 210,000 clones, and about four fifths are seen once. Roughly 2.9% of the sample goes to the ten largest clones.

Inclusive of the bounding cysteine and phenylalanine, the CDR3 is 14 residues long. Just CDR3 DNA is preserved here, 42 bases in frame from base 1. Trimming at the junction amounts to 3 bases on V and 3 bases on J, and the germline ends lie 12 bases apart. Reading the germline V gene (reference sequence) gives CDR1 WNHNN and CDR2 SYGVQD. These data are taken from a study of blood T cell repertoires in COVID-19 (dated by TCRdb to 2019 to 2021). General notes on the study: The collaborator samples originated in the United States, Italy and Spain and spanned the acute and convalescent phases of COVID-19. The material from the prospective study consisted of cDNA or gDNA derived from T cells, B-cell-depleted T cells, or PBMCs. Subjects who had been exposed to COVID-19, were actively infected with it, or had recovered from it provided the deeply sampled blood TCRbeta repertoires that made up the dataset. A freely available public database, intended as a resource for researchers studying the immune response to SARS-CoV-2, is where the repertoires were released. The samples were drawn from two sources: the first 160 participants of the ongoing ImmuneRACE study, and about 1,300 subjects contributed by 6 global collaborators. Sample metadata almost always included a de-identified subject ID, COVID-19 status, age in years and sex. Where available, HLA class I and class II types were taken from metadata supplied by the sample provider and were not determined by assay-based typing.

The investigation overall reported the following: The amount of clinical and demographic metadata varied by source and participant and was provided uncurated.

The collaborating institutions used their own protocols to collect whole blood in K2EDTA tubes. For TCRbeta analysis, collaborators shipped samples as frozen whole blood, isolated PBMCs, or DNA extracted from either of those sample types. Sequencing used peripheral blood. Recombination joined TRBV10-1 with TRBJ2-7; possibly the D gene is TRBD2, per 5 matching bases. The TCR originated in a man aged 50 to 60 with active or convalescent COVID-19. The sequenced DNA: TGCGCCAGCAGTGAATCAGCGGAGAACTACGAGCAGTACTTC. Its translation reads: CASSESAENYEQYF.